This passage covers 10 T cell receptor beta chains from one sample sequenced in a study of blood T cells in healthy people across ages. Primed by a sample-barcoded 5' primer and a J-beta primer mix, a second PCR proceeded for about 6 to 11 cycles. From the 5' RACE reads, TCRdb called clonotypes with MiXCR, one entry per CDR3 protein. The data contain approximately 600,000 distinct CDR3 sequences, 58% of them singletons. Sequenced input: blood. These receptors were taken from a man aged 55 to 69 in good health.

This clonotype has ten or more counts. The chain is built from TRBV5-6 and TRBJ2-1; 10 positions agree with TRBD2. This CDR3 is built from 17 residues. V lost 2 bases to trimming and J lost 2 bases; unmatched junction nucleotides: 7. In germline, CDR1 is SGHDT, CDR2 YYEEEE. DNA for the CDR3: TGTGCCAGCAGCTTTTTCGAAAGCGGGGGGGCCTACAATGAGCAGTTCTTC. This gives the protein CASSFFESGGAYNEQFF.

The gene calls are TRBV9 and TRBJ2-7; no clear D. The CDR3 sequence is 14 residues long. In germline, CDR1 is SGDLS, CDR2 YYNGEE. V gave up 0 bases and J gave up 2 bases, with 9 bases separating them. The CDR3 loop reads CASSVGSAAYEQYF. For the CDR3, the DNA is TGTGCCAGCAGCGTAGGGTCCGCCGCCTACGAGCAGTACTTC.

The V and J genes are TRBV18 and TRBJ1-6, with 8 nucleotides matching TRBD1. With 4 bases clipped from V and 0 bases from J, the junction kept 11 bases outside the gene matches. The length of the CDR3 is 19 residues. In germline, CDR1 is KGHSH, CDR2 LQKENI. The CDR3 reads CASSLKSGQAISYNSPLHF. CDR3 DNA: TGTGCCAGCTCACTAAAGTCGGGACAGGCCATCTCCTATAATTCACCCCTCCACTTT. The entire variable domain, with the rest obtained from reference TRBV18 and TRBJ1-6, is as follows: NAGVMQNPRHLVRRRGQEARLRCSPMKGHSHVYWYRQLPEEGLKFMVYLQKENIIDESGMPKERFSAEFPKEGPSILRIQQVVRGDSAAYFCASSLKSGQAISYNSPLHFGNGTRLTVT.

The genes are TRBV6-5 and TRBJ1-2; maybe TRBD1 (6 bases). The V gene's germline CDR1 is MNHEY and CDR2 SVGAGI. V lost 6 bases, J lost 7 bases, and 15 bases lay in between. The CDR3 is made up of 13 amino acids. The CDR3 DNA follows: TGTGCCAGCAGGGAGACAGGCTGGGCTGGCTACACCTTC. Protein sequence: CASRETGWAGYTF.

This chain links TRBV2 with TRBJ1-1, with 7 positions matching TRBD1. CDR3 length: 14 residues. V shed 8 bases, J shed 5 bases, and the junction held 11 bases outside the gene matches. CDR1 and CDR2 from the germline V gene are SNHLY and FYNNEI. The CDR3 nucleotides read TGTGCCAGCCTACTAAACAGGGGAGTAACTGAAGCTTTCTTT. Encoded protein: CASLLNRGVTEAFF.

The chain carries TRBV29-1 and TRBJ2-2; D gene unclear. CDR1 SQVTM and CDR2 ANQGSEA come from the germline V gene. V dropped 8 bases and J dropped 0 bases, with 13 bases sitting between them. CDR3 size: 14 residues. Here the CDR3 DNA reads TGCAGCTACGAAGGCTTACCGAACACCGGGGAGCTGTTTTTT. Translation: CSYEGLPNTGELFF.

This clonotype was seen a few times. The chain links TRBV9 to TRBJ2-7; 8 bases agree with TRBD1. The CDR3 runs to 15 residues. Germline V CDR1 and CDR2: SGDLS, YYNGEE. J was trimmed by 0 bases and V by 2 bases; bases with no gene match: 4. CDR3 nucleotides: TGTGCCAGCAGCGTGGGTGGACAGGGCTCCTACGAGCAGTACTTC. Protein: CASSVGGQGSYEQYF.

Points on this clonotype: One junction end disagrees with the germline gene, perhaps due to a read error. The V call is TRBV6-1, the J call TRBJ1-2, with no clear D. CDR3 length: 14 amino acids. Per germline, CDR1 MNHNS and CDR2 SASEGT. CDR3 residues: CASSEAGRIYGHTF. The CDR3 DNA reads TGTGCCAGCAGTGAAGCGGGCAGAATCTATGGCCACACCTTC.

This chain uses TRBV5-1 with TRBJ2-3; D remains unclear. The CDR3 consists of 11 residues. The V gene's germline CDR1 is SGHRS and CDR2 YFSETQ. V lost 2 bases, J lost 10 bases, and 8 bases lay in between. The CDR3 spells CASSFRQAQYF. For the CDR3, the DNA is TGCGCCAGCAGCTTCAGGCAGGCGCAGTATTTT.

The chain couples TRBV7-2 to TRBJ2-5; TRBD1 or TRBD2 may be the D gene (6 bases each). Trimming pared 6 bases from V and 5 bases from J, leaving 13 bases between. The CDR3 contains 13 residues. CDR1 and CDR2 (germline): SGHTA, FQGNSA. The CDR3 loop reads CASRLGGRETQYF. The DNA of the CDR3 is TGTGCCAGCAGACTGGGGGGCCGGGAGACCCAGTACTTC. Using reference TRBV7-2 and TRBJ2-5 for the parts outside the CDR3, the full variable domain is GAGVSQSPSNKVTEKGKDVELRCDPISGHTALYWYRQSLGQGLEFLIYFQGNSAPDKSGLPSDRFSAERTGGSVSTLTIQRTQQEDSAVYLCASRLGGRETQYFGPGTRLLVL.